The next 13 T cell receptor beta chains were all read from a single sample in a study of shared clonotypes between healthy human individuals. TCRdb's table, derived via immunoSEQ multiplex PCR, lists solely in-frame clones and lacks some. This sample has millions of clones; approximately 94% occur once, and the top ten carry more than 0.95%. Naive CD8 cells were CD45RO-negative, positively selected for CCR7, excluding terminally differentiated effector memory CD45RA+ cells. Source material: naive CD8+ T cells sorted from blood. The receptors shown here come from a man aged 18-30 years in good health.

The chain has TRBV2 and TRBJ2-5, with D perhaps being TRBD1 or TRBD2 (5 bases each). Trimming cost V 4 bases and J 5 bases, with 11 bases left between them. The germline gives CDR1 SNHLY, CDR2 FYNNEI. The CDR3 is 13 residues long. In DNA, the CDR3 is TGTGCCAGCAGTGTCGAGGGGATCGAGACCCAGTACTTC. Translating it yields CASSVEGIETQYF.

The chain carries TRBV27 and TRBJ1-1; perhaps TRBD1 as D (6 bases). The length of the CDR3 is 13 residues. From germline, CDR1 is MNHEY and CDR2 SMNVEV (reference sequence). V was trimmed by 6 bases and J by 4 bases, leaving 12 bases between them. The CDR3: CASRIGQLTEAFF. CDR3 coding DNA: TGTGCCAGCAGGATAGGACAGCTCACTGAAGCTTTCTTT.

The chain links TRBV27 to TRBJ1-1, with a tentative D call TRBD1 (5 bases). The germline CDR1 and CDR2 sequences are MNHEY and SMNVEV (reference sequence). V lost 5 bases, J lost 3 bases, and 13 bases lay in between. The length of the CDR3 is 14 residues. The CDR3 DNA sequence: TGTGCCAGCAGTCCCTTTTCGGGGCACACTGAAGCTTTCTTT. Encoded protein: CASSPFSGHTEAFF.

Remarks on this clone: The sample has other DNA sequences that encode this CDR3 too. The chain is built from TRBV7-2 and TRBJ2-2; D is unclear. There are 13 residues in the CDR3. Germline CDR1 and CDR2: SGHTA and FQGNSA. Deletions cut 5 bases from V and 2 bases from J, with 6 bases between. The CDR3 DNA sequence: TGTGCCAGCAGCCCTTTAAACACCGGGGAGCTGTTTTTT. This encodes CASSPLNTGELFF. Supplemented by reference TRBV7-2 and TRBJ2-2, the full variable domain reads GAGVSQSPSNKVTEKGKDVELRCDPISGHTALYWYRQSLGQGLEFLIYFQGNSAPDKSGLPSDRFSAERTGGSVSTLTIQRTQQEDSAVYLCASSPLNTGELFFGEGSRLTVL.

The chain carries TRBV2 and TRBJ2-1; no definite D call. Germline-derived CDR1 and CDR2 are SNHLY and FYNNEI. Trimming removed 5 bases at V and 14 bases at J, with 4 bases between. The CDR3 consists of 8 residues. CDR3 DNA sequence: TGTGCCAGCAGTCAGGAGTTCTTC. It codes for CASSQEFF.

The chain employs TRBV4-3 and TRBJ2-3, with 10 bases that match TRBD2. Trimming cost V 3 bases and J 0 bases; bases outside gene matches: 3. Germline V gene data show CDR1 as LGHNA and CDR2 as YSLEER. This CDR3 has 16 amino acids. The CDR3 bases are TGCGCCAGCAGCCACCTACTAGCGGGGAGCACAGATACGCAGTATTTT. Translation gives CASSHLLAGSTDTQYF.

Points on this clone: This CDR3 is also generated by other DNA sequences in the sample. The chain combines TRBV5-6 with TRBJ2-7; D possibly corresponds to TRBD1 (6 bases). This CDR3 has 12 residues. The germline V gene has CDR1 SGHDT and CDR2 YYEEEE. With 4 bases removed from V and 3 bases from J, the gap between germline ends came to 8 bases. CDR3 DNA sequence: TGTGCCAGCAGCCCACAGGGCTACGAGCAGTACTTC. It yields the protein CASSPQGYEQYF. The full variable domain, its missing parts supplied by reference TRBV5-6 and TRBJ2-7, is DAGVTQSPTHLIKTRGQQVTLRCSPKSGHDTVSWYQQALGQGPQFIFQYYEEEERQRGNFPDRFSGHQFPNYSSELNVNALLLGDSALYLCASSPQGYEQYFGPGTRLTVT.

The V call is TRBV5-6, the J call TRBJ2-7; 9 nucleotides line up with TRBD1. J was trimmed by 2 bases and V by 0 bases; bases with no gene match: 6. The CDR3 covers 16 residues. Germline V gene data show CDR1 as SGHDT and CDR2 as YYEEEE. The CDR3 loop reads CASSLAGDRVPYEQYF. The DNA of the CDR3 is TGTGCCAGCAGCTTGGCCGGGGACAGGGTCCCCTACGAGCAGTACTTC.

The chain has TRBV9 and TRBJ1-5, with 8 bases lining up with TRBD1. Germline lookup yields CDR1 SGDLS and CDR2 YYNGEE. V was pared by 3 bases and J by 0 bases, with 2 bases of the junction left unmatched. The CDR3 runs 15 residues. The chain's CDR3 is CASSGTGSSNQPQHF. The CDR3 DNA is TGTGCCAGCAGCGGGACAGGGAGTAGCAATCAGCCCCAGCATTTT.

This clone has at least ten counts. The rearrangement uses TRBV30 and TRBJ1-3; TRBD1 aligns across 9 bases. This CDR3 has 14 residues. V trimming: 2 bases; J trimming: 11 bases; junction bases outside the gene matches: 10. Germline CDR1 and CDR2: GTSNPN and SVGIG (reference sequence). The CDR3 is CAWSYRGRDPAIYF. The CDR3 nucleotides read TGTGCCTGGAGTTACAGGGGGCGTGACCCGGCCATATATTTT.

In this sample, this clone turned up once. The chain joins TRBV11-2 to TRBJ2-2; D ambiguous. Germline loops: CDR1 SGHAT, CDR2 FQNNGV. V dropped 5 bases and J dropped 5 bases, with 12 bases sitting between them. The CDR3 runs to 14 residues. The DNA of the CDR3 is TGTGCCAGCAGCCCCTGGACCAAAACCGGGGAGCTGTTTTTT. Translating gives CASSPWTKTGELFF.

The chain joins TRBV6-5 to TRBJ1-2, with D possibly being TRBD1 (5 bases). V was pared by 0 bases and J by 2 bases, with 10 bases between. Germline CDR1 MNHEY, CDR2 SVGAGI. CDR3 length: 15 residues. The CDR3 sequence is CASSYSNTGNYGYTF. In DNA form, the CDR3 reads TGTGCCAGCAGTTACTCGAACACAGGAAACTATGGCTACACCTTC.

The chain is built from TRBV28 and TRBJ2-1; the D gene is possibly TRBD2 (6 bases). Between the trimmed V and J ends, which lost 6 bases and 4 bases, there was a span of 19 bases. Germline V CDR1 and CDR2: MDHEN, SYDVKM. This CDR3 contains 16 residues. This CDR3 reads CASSHYVEGPYNEQFF. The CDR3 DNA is TGTGCCAGCAGCCACTACGTGGAGGGCCCGTACAATGAGCAGTTCTTC.